This T cell receptor beta chain was identified during a study of neurological immune-mediated disorders. A single record per CDR3 protein comes from TCRdb applying MiXCR to the 5' RACE reads. The sample yields more than 25,000 distinct CDR3 sequences, approximately 15% seen once. Documented time point: technical triplicate 3. The sorted libraries took some 1.1 million CD4+ or CD8+ T cells. Trimming cost V 0 bases and J 2 bases, with 7 bases left between them. Germline V lookup: CDR1 SGHRS, CDR2 YFSETQ. The CDR3 length is 14 residues. This clonotype showed up many times. The sequenced sample was CD4+ T cells from blood. The receptor was isolated from a female donor with HTLV-1-associated myelopathy (HAM/TSP). The V and J genes are TRBV5-1 and TRBJ2-3; D gene uncertain. The CDR3 DNA follows: TGCGCCAGCAGCTTGGGTCTAAACACAGATACGCAGTATTTT. It encodes CASSLGLNTDTQYF.